The 2 T cell receptor beta chains presented below share a single source sample, sequenced in a study of cytomegalovirus exposure and HLA in healthy donors. The PCR used 60 Vbeta and 13 Jbeta primers. Profiling relied on immunoSEQ multiplex PCR, and the TCRdb table lists in-frame clones only, not all of them. The table records approximately 190,000 clones, approximately 78% of them present only once. Sequencing input: PBMCs. The receptor source for this set is a woman under 30 in good health and CMV-seronegative.

This chain connects TRBV19 to TRBJ1-2; maybe TRBD1 (6 bases). This CDR3 is built from 12 residues. The ends were cut back, 5 bases at V and 8 bases at J, with 12 bases in the middle. The germline CDR1 and CDR2 sequences are LNHDA and SQIVND (reference sequence). CDR3 amino acids: CASSPQGKGYTF. The CDR3 DNA reads as TGTGCCAGTAGTCCCCAGGGGAAGGGCTACACCTTC.

The V call is TRBV28, the J call TRBJ2-5, with TRBD2 identical over 13 bases. The germline CDR1 and CDR2 sequences are MDHEN and SYDVKM. The junction had 5 bases not matched to a gene; V was cut back by 2 bases and J by 5 bases. CDR3 length equals 16 residues. The CDR3 reads CASSLTSGRAWETQYF. As DNA, the CDR3 is TGTGCCAGCAGTTTAACTAGCGGGAGGGCCTGGGAGACCCAGTACTTC. The full variable domain, its missing parts supplied by reference TRBV28 and TRBJ2-5, is DVKVTQSSRYLVKRTGEKVFLECVQDMDHENMFWYRQDPGLGLRLIYFSYDVKMKEKGDIPEGYSVSREKKERFSLILESASTNQTSMYLCASSLTSGRAWETQYFGPGTRLLVL.